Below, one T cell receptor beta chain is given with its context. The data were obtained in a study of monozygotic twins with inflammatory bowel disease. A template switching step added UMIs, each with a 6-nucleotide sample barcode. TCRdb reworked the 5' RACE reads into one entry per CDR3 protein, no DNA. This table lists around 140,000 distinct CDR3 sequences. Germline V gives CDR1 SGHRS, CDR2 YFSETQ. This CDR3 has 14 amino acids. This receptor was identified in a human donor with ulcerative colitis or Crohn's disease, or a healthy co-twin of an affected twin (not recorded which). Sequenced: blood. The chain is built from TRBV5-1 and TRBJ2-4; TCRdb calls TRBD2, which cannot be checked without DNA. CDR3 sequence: CASSFEGAKNIQYF.